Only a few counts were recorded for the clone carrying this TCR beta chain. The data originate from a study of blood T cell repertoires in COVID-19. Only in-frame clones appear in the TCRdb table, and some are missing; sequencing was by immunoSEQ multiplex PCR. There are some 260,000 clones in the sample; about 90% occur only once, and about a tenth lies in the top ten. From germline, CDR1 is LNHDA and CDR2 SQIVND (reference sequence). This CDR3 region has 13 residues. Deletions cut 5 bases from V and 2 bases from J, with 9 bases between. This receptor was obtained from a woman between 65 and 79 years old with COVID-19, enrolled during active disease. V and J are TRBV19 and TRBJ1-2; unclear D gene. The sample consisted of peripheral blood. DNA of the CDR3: TGTGCCAGTAGTGTTTGGAGGAACTATGGCTACACCTTC. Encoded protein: CASSVWRNYGYTF.